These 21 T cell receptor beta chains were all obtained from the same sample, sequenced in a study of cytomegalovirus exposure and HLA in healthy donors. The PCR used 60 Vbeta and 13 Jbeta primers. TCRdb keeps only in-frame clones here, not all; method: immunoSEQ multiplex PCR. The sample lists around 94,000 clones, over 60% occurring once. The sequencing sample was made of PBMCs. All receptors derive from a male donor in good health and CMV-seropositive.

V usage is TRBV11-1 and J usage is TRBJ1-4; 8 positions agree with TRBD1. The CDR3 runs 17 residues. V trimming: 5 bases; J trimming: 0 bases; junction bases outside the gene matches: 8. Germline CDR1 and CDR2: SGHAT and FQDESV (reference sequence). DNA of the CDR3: TGTGCCAGCAGCCTGAATCCGGGACAGGCAACTAATGAAAAACTGTTTTTT. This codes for CASSLNPGQATNEKLFF.

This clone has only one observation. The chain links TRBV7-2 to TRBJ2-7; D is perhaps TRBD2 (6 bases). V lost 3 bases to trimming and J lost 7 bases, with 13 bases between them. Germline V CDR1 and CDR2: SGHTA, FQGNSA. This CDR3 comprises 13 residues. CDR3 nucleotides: TGTGCCAGCAGCTTCGGGACTGCTCGGGAGCAGTACTTC. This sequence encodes CASSFGTAREQYF. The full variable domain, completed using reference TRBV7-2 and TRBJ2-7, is GAGVSQSPSNKVTEKGKDVELRCDPISGHTALYWYRQSLGQGLEFLIYFQGNSAPDKSGLPSDRFSAERTGGSVSTLTIQRTQQEDSAVYLCASSFGTAREQYFGPGTRLTVT.

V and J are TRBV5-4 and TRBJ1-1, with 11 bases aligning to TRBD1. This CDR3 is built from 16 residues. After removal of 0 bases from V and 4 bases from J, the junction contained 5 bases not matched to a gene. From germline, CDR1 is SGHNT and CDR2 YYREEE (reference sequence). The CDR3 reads CASSLGGQGVSTEAFF. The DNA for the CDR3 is TGTGCCAGCAGCTTGGGGGGACAGGGGGTGAGCACTGAAGCTTTCTTT.

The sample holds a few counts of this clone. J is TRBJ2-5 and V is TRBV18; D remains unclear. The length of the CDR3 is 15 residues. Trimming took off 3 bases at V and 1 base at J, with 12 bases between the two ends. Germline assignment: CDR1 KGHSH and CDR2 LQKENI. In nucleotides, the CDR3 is TGTGCCAGCTCACCCCCGAGTGCTACCCAAGAGACCCAGTACTTC. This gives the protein CASSPPSATQETQYF.

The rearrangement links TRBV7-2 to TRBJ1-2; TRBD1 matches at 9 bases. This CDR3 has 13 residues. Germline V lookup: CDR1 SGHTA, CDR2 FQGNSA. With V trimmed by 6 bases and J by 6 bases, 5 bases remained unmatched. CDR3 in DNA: TGTGCCAGCAGTTTCGGGACAGGGAATGGCTACACCTTC. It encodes CASSFGTGNGYTF.

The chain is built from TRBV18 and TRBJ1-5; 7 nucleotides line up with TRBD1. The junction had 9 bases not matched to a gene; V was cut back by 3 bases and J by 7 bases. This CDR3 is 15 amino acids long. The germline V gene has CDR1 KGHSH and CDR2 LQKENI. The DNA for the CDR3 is TGTGCCAGCTCACCGGAACAGGGGAAGCTACAGCCCCAGCATTTT. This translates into CASSPEQGKLQPQHF.

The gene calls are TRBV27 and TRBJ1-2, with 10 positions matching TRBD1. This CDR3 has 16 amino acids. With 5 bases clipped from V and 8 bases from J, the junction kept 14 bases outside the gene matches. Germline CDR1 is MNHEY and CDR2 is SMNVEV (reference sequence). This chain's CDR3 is CASSRRGQGRKGGYTF. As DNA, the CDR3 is TGTGCCAGCAGTCGAAGGGGACAGGGGAGAAAAGGAGGCTACACCTTC.

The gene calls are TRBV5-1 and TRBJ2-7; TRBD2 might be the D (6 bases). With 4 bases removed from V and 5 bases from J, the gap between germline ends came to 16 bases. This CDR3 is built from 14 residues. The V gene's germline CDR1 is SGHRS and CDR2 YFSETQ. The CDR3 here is CASSPGLRSDEQYF. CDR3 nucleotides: TGCGCCAGCAGCCCGGGACTTAGATCCGACGAGCAGTACTTC.

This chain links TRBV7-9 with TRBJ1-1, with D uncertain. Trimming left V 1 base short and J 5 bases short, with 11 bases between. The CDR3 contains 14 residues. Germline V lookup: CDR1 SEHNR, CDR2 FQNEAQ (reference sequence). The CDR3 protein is CASSLEAEGTEAFF. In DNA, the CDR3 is TGTGCCAGCAGCTTAGAGGCTGAGGGTACTGAAGCTTTCTTT.

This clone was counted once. CDR3 nucleotides: TGTGCCAGCAGCTTGTGGGAGGGCCGTTTCTTCTACGAGCAGTACTTC. Protein sequence: CASSLWEGRFFYEQYF. The V and J genes are TRBV5-6 and TRBJ2-7, with 7 positions matching TRBD2. The CDR3 sequence is 16 residues long. Germline lookup yields CDR1 SGHDT and CDR2 YYEEEE. Trimming at V came to 1 base and at J to 3 bases, leaving 10 bases not matched to a gene.

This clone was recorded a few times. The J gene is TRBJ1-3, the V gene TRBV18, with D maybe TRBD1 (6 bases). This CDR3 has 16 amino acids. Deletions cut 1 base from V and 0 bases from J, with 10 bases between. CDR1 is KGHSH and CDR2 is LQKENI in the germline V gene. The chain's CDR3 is CASSPRQGSSGNTIYF. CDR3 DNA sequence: TGTGCCAGCTCACCACGCCAGGGGAGCTCTGGAAACACCATATATTTT.

DNA of the CDR3: TGTGCCAGCAGCCCTGTCGGAGGGACGAGTTTCGGCTACGAGCAGTACTTC. Protein product: CASSPVGGTSFGYEQYF. The chain is built from TRBV7-2 and TRBJ2-7; TRBD2 might be the D (6 bases). CDR3 size: 17 residues. The germline V and J ends were trimmed by 5 bases and 3 bases, with 23 bases remaining between them. Germline-derived CDR1 and CDR2 are SGHTA and FQGNSA.

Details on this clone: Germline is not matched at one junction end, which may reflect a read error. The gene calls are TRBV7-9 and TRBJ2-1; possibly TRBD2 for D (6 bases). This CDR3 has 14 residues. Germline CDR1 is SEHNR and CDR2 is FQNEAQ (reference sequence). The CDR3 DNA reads TGTTCCAGCACCCCCAGGGAGGCCTACAATGAGCAGTTCTTC. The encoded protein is CSSTPREAYNEQFF.

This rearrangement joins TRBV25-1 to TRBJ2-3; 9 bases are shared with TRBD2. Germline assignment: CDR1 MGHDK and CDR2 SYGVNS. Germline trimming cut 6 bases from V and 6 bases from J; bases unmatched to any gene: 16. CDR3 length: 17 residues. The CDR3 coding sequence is TGTGCCAGCAGAAGTAGCGGGAGACCCTTTGGGGCGGATACGCAGTATTTT. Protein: CASRSSGRPFGADTQYF.

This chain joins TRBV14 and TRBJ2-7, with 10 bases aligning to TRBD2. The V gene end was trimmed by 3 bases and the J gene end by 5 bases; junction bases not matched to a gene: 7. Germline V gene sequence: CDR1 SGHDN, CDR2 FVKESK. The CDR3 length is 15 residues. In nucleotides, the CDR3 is TGTGCCAGCAGCCATCTAGCGGGAGTTATCGACGAGCAGTACTTC. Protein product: CASSHLAGVIDEQYF.

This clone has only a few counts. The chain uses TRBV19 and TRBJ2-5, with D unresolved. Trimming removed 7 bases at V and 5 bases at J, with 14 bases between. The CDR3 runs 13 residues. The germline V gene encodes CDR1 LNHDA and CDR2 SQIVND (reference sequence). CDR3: CASTPDPGETQYF. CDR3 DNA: TGTGCCAGTACCCCAGACCCCGGGGAGACCCAGTACTTC.

DNA for the CDR3: TGTGCCAGCAGCTTAGCACCGGGTGCAGCGAACACTGAAGCTTTCTTT. It is translated as CASSLAPGAANTEAFF. The V gene is TRBV7-6, the J gene TRBJ1-1; no clear D. The CDR3 loop spans 16 amino acids. The germline gives CDR1 SGHVS, CDR2 FNYEAQ. V was pared by 0 bases and J by 1 base, with 12 bases between.

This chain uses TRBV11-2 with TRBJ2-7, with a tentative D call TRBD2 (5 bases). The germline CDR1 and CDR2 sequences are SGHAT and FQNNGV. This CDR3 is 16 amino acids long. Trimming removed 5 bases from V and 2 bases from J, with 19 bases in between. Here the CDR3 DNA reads TGTGCCAGCAGCCCCTTGGCGAGGAGGAGCACCTACGAGCAGTACTTC. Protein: CASSPLARRSTYEQYF.

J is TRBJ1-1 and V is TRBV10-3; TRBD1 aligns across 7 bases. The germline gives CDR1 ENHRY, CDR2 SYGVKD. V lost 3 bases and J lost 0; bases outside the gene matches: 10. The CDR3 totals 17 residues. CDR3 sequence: CAISDSRAGGMNTEAFF. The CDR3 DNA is TGTGCCATCAGTGACTCGAGGGCAGGGGGTATGAACACTGAAGCTTTCTTT.

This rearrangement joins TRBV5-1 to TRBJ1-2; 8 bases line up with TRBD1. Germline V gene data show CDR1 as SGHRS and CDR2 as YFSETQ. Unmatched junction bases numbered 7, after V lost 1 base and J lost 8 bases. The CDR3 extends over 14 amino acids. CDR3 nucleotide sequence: TGCGCCAGCAGCTTGAGCATGACAGGGGAAGGCTACACCTTC. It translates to CASSLSMTGEGYTF.

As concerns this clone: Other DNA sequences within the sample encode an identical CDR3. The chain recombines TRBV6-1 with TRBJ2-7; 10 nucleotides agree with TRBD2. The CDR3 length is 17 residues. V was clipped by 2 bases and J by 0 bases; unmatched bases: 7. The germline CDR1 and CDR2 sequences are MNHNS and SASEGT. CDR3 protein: CASSERLAGDFSYEQYF. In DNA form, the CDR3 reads TGTGCCAGCAGTGAAAGGCTAGCGGGAGACTTCTCCTACGAGCAGTACTTC.